These 15 T cell receptor beta chains originate from one sample sequenced in a study of CD8+CD57+ T cells in acquired aplastic anemia. TCR beta VDJ and CDR3 profiles were obtained from a genomic DNA template. TCRdb reprocessed the reads via MiXCR and lists one record per CDR3 protein. Counted here are 150,000 to 200,000 distinct CDR3 sequences, less than 50% occurring once; the ten biggest clones make up roughly 2%. All sequencing subjects had displayed CD8+CD57+ cell expansion on flow cytometry. The source material was sorted CD4+, CD8+, or CD8+CD57+ T cells (not recorded which) from PBMCs. Source of these receptors: a human donor with aplastic anemia.

This clonotype was recorded many times. This chain connects TRBV6-1 to TRBJ2-7, with TRBD1 as a possible D gene (5 bases). The CDR3 loop spans 11 amino acids. Trimming pared 6 bases from V and 5 bases from J, leaving 8 bases between. Germline loops: CDR1 MNHNS, CDR2 SASEGT. DNA of the CDR3: TGTGCCAGCAGAAAAGGGGACGAGCAGTACTTC. It specifies CASRKGDEQYF.

The V and J genes are TRBV20-1 and TRBJ2-1; possible D gene TRBD2, 5 bases. Between the trimmed V and J ends, which lost 2 bases and 4 bases, there was a span of 12 bases. Germline V gene lookup returns CDR1 DFQATT and CDR2 SNEGSKA (reference sequence). This CDR3 spans 14 amino acids. DNA for the CDR3: TGCAGTGCTAGACGAAGCGGACCGTACAATGAGCAGTTCTTC. Its protein is CSARRSGPYNEQFF.

This clonotype showed up just once. This CDR3 fails to terminate in the conserved phenylalanine or tryptophan, so it likely reflects a read error. V usage is TRBV19 and J usage is TRBJ2-1; no firm D call. The germline CDR1 and CDR2 sequences are LNHDA and SQIVND (reference sequence). CDR3 length equals 13 residues. The ends were cut back, 7 bases at V and 4 bases at J, with 11 bases in the middle. The CDR3 DNA reads as TGTGCCAGTACGACGACAACTTACAATGAGCAGTTCTCC. Translating it yields CASTTTTYNEQFS.

This clonotype was detected ten times or more. The chain carries TRBV6-1 and TRBJ2-3; 9 bases fit TRBD2. V was pared by 6 bases and J by 5 bases, with 6 bases of the junction left unmatched. The V gene's germline CDR1 is MNHNS and CDR2 SASEGT. The CDR3 has 14 residues. CDR3 nucleotide sequence: TGTGCCAGCAGCCCAGTAGCGGGAGTAGATACGCAGTATTTT. Protein: CASSPVAGVDTQYF.

The chain combines TRBV6-5 with TRBJ1-1; tentative D call: TRBD1 (5 bases). CDR1 MNHEY and CDR2 SVGAGI come from the germline V gene. The V and J ends lost 2 bases and 2 bases respectively, with 9 bases between them. The CDR3 has 14 amino acids. The CDR3 reads CASSYSRVNTEAFF. The CDR3 DNA is TGTGCCAGCAGTTACAGCAGGGTTAACACTGAAGCTTTCTTT.

This chain uses TRBV2 with TRBJ2-5; 8 nucleotides match TRBD2. Unmatched junction bases numbered 5, after V lost 6 bases and J lost 2 bases. The CDR3 runs 14 residues. The germline V gene has CDR1 SNHLY and CDR2 FYNNEI. The CDR3 spells CASRRTSNQETQYF. The CDR3 nucleotides read TGTGCCAGCAGGAGGACTAGCAATCAAGAGACCCAGTACTTC.

V and J are TRBV20-1 and TRBJ2-7, with TRBD1 identical over 8 bases. After removal of 6 bases from V and 3 bases from J, the junction contained 4 bases not matched to a gene. The CDR3 loop spans 12 amino acids. CDR1 is DFQATT and CDR2 is SNEGSKA in the germline V gene (reference sequence). Here the CDR3 reads CSAAGTGYEQYF. DNA of the CDR3: TGCAGTGCCGCCGGGACAGGCTACGAGCAGTACTTC.

In this sample, this clonotype turned up many times. The rearrangement joins TRBV20-1 to TRBJ1-1; possible D gene TRBD1, 5 bases. Germline V lookup: CDR1 DFQATT, CDR2 SNEGSKA (reference sequence). The CDR3 is 12 residues long. V was pared by 3 bases and J by 3 bases, with 8 bases between. CDR3 amino acids: CSASDSDTEAFF. As DNA, the CDR3 is TGCAGTGCTAGTGACAGTGACACTGAAGCTTTCTTT.

The V call is TRBV11-1, the J call TRBJ2-1; TRBD1 matches 9 bases. This CDR3 contains 14 residues. The J segment lost 8 bases and the V segment lost 5 bases, leaving 7 bases of the junction unmatched. CDR1 and CDR2 (germline): SGHAT, FQDESV (reference sequence). In nucleotides, the CDR3 is TGTGCCAGCAGCCCCGGGACAGGGTTCGATGAGCAGTTCTTC. This sequence encodes CASSPGTGFDEQFF.

The chain couples TRBV7-2 to TRBJ2-3, with D uncertain. Germline V CDR1 and CDR2: SGHTA, FQGNSA. Trimming shortened V by 9 bases and J by 4 bases, and 14 bases separated the two germline ends. The CDR3 runs 13 residues. The CDR3 DNA is TGTGCCAGTAGTTTCCTTTCGTCAGATACGCAGTATTTT. It is translated as CASSFLSSDTQYF. The whole variable domain, filled in from reference TRBV7-2 and TRBJ2-3, reads GAGVSQSPSNKVTEKGKDVELRCDPISGHTALYWYRQSLGQGLEFLIYFQGNSAPDKSGLPSDRFSAERTGGSVSTLTIQRTQQEDSAVYLCASSFLSSDTQYFGPGTRLTVL.

In this sample, this clonotype turned up many times. The CDR3 protein is CASSVAFGKETQYF. The CDR3 DNA reads as TGTGCCAGCAGCGTAGCATTTGGGAAAGAGACCCAGTACTTC. The genes are TRBV9 and TRBJ2-5; the D is unclear. Trimming shortened V by 0 bases and J by 3 bases, and 9 bases separated the two germline ends. Germline-derived CDR1 and CDR2 are SGDLS and YYNGEE. This CDR3 has 14 residues.

The rearrangement uses TRBV10-1 and TRBJ2-2; D not resolved. This CDR3 has 15 residues. The germline V gene encodes CDR1 WNHNN and CDR2 SYGVQD (reference sequence). The V end lost 2 bases, the J end lost 6 bases, and 13 bases lay between the germline ends. CDR3 sequence (DNA): TGCGCCAGCAGTGAGGGGCGAACTGTGCCCGGGGAGCTGTTTTTT. Translated: CASSEGRTVPGELFF.

The genes are TRBV10-3 and TRBJ2-1; no firm D call. Trimming cost V 6 bases and J 9 bases, with 18 bases left between them. The CDR3 sequence is 14 residues long. CDR1 and CDR2 (germline): ENHRY, SYGVKD. The CDR3 nucleotides read TGTGCCATCAGCGACCCCCTACGGCGTCCTGAGCAGTTCTTC. This codes for CAISDPLRRPEQFF.

There are many counts of this clonotype. This rearrangement joins TRBV5-4 to TRBJ1-1, with a tentative D call TRBD1 (5 bases). Trimming removed 2 bases at V and 4 bases at J, with 27 bases between. The CDR3 has 19 residues. CDR1 SGHNT and CDR2 YYREEE come from the germline V gene (reference sequence). This CDR3 is CASSFPPRSTGGMSTEAFF. The CDR3 DNA sequence: TGTGCCAGCAGCTTTCCCCCAAGGTCAACAGGTGGGATGAGCACTGAAGCTTTCTTT.

This clonotype has just a few counts. The genes are TRBV2 and TRBJ2-5, with D maybe TRBD1 (6 bases). Germline V gives CDR1 SNHLY, CDR2 FYNNEI. The CDR3 runs 14 residues. The V end was cut by 8 bases, the J end by 5 bases, with 18 bases between. The CDR3 DNA is TGTGCCAGCTCGGGACAAAAAGGGGATGAGACCCAGTACTTC. This codes for CASSGQKGDETQYF.